A selection of T cell receptor beta chains follows, all from one sample in a study of shared clonotypes between healthy human individuals. Sequenced by immunoSEQ multiplex PCR; TCRdb stores in-frame clones only, minus some. The data show approximately 720,000 clones, around 72% seen once. Material for sequencing was memory CD4+ T cells sorted from blood. The receptors stem from a woman aged 30 to 39 in good health. Each CDR3 is given with its conserved first and last residue. Fields, in order: D gene, V gene, clone size, J gene, CDR3 DNA, CDR3 protein. D genes are given only for firm matches. The listing skips clone size in some rows; elsewhere it reads once, few, many or a size class.

>-|TRBV5-4|-|TRBJ2-5
TGTGCCAGCAGCTCTCTAAGAGACTATCAAGAGACCCAGTACTTC
CASSSLRDYQETQYF
>-|TRBV5-4|once|TRBJ2-7
TGTGCCAGCACCAAGGAAGGGGGGAGTTCCTACGAGCAGTACTTC
CASTKEGGSSYEQYF
>TRBD2|TRBV28|-|TRBJ2-7
TGTGCCAGCAGTAGGGCTAGCGGAAACTACGAGCAGTACTTC
CASSRASGNYEQYF
>TRBD1|TRBV5-5|-|TRBJ1-2
TGTGCCAGCAGCTTGTCCCGGGACAGGGCTTTTGGCTACACCTTC
CASSLSRDRAFGYTF
>-|TRBV7-9|-|TRBJ1-2
TGTGCCAGCAGCTTAGGACAGAACTATGGCTACACCTTC
CASSLGQNYGYTF
>-|TRBV28|-|TRBJ2-7
TGTGCCAGCAGTCCCCGGCCGGCCGTAGAGCAGTACTTC
CASSPRPAVEQYF
>TRBD2|TRBV5-1|-|TRBJ2-1
TGCGCCAGCAGGTCGCGGGAGGGGTACAATGAGCAGTTCTTC
CASRSREGYNEQFF
>TRBD2|TRBV29-1|-|TRBJ2-5
TGCAGCGTTGATTTGTGGACTAGCGGGACAGGCGGGACCCAGTACTTC
CSVDLWTSGTGGTQYF
>TRBD1|TRBV5-5|-|TRBJ2-3
TGTGCCAGCAGTTATCCTTCCGGGACAGGGGACGACACAGATACGCAGTATTTT
CASSYPSGTGDDTDTQYF
>-|TRBV5-1|-|TRBJ1-4
TGCGCCAGCAGCTTGGTTGGGTTAGGAGAAAAACTGTTTTTT
CASSLVGLGEKLFF
>TRBD2|TRBV13|-|TRBJ2-1
TGTGCCAGCAGCTTACCGGGACTAGCGGGAGTCAATGAGCAGTTCTTC
CASSLPGLAGVNEQFF
>-|TRBV19|-|TRBJ2-3
TGTGCCAGTAGTCCACAGGGCAGCACAGATACGCAGTATTTT
CASSPQGSTDTQYF
>-|TRBV5-8|-|TRBJ2-2
TGTGCCAGCAGCCATCCCATTGACATCGGCACCGGGGAGCTGTTTTTT
CASSHPIDIGTGELFF
>TRBD1|TRBV7-9|-|TRBJ1-4
TGTGCCAGCAGCGGAATAGACAGGGGACATGAAAAACTGTTTTTT
CASSGIDRGHEKLFF
>-|TRBV4-1|-|TRBJ1-3
TGCGCCAGCAGCCAAGGGCTCAGGGGAGGGACTGGAAACACCATATATTTT
CASSQGLRGGTGNTIYF
>-|TRBV5-1|-|TRBJ1-2
TGCGCCAGCAGGCCCAAGACAGGTGATGGCTACACCTTC
CASRPKTGDGYTF
>TRBD1|TRBV2|-|TRBJ1-4
TGTGCCAGCAGTCGGGACAGGCCGTCGTATGAAAAACTGTTTTTT
CASSRDRPSYEKLFF
>-|TRBV28|-|TRBJ1-1
TGTGCCAGCAGTTCAGGGAGAGCGGCTTTCTTT
CASSSGRAAFF
>TRBD1|TRBV28|-|TRBJ1-1
TGTGCCAGCAGTTCGGAAGGGAGGGGGCGAAGTGTCACTGAAGCTTTCTTT
CASSSEGRGRSVTEAFF
>-|TRBV6-6|-|TRBJ1-5
TGTGCCAGCAGTCGACCCTCACTGGGCGAACCCCAGCATTTT
CASSRPSLGEPQHF
>TRBD2|TRBV7-7|-|TRBJ2-5
TGTGCCAGCAGCTCTGGACTAGCGGGAGGCACCCAGTACTTC
CASSSGLAGGTQYF
>TRBD2|TRBV2|-|TRBJ2-3
TGTGCCAGCAGTGAAGCGTCTAGCGGGAGCACAGATACGCAGTATTTT
CASSEASSGSTDTQYF
>-|TRBV27|-|TRBJ2-2
TGTGCCAGCAGTTTTCGGGCAGCGGGCAGGACCGGGGAGCTGTTTTTT
CASSFRAAGRTGELFF
>TRBD1|TRBV2|-|TRBJ1-2
TGTGCCAGCAGTGAACAGGGGGCGGACTATGGCTACACCTTC
CASSEQGADYGYTF
>-|TRBV28|few|TRBJ1-5
TGTGCCAGCAGTTACTATAGCAATCAGCCCCAGCATTTT
CASSYYSNQPQHF
>-|TRBV28|few|TRBJ1-1
TGTGCCAGCAGAATAACTCAGCTGGGGAACACTGAAGCTTTCTTT
CASRITQLGNTEAFF
>-|TRBV11-3|many|TRBJ2-5
TGTGCCAGCAGCCCCGGGGAGACCCAGTACTTC
CASSPGETQYF
>TRBD2|TRBV7-9|-|TRBJ2-3
TGTGCCAGCAGCTTAGAAGGGACTAGCTTCACAGATACGCAGTATTTT
CASSLEGTSFTDTQYF
>-|TRBV29-1|-|TRBJ2-2
TGCAGCGCCTTGGGGTCGGAAGGGGAGCTGTTTTTT
CSALGSEGELFF
>TRBD1|TRBV5-6|-|TRBJ2-7
TGTGCCAGCAGCTCGGGACAGGGGGCTCAGTACTTC
CASSSGQGAQYF
>-|TRBV19|-|TRBJ1-5
TGTGCCAGTAGTATCGGGGGTAATGCCGGTCAGCCCCAGCATTTT
CASSIGGNAGQPQHF
>-|TRBV11-2|-|TRBJ2-4
TGTGCCAGCTCGGGGGGCGCTAGGAACATTCAGTACTTC
CASSGGARNIQYF
>-|TRBV4-1|-|TRBJ1-2
TGCGCCAGCAGCGCCCCGGGCACGAGGGGTTTAGGCTACACCTTC
CASSAPGTRGLGYTF
>-|TRBV4-2|once|TRBJ2-2
TGTGCCAGCAGCCAGAAAAGCGTGAACACCGGGGAGCTGTTTTTT
CASSQKSVNTGELFF
>TRBD1|TRBV7-7|few|TRBJ2-2
TGTGCCAGCAGCGACGGGACAGCGGACACCGGGGAGCTGTTTTTT
CASSDGTADTGELFF
>TRBD2|TRBV7-3|-|TRBJ2-5
TGTGCCAGCAGCTCCAGTAGCGGGAGTGAGACCCAGTACTTC
CASSSSSGSETQYF
>-|TRBV18|few|TRBJ2-3
TGTGCCAGCTCACCGAGCGGTACTAGCACAGATACGCAGTATTTT
CASSPSGTSTDTQYF
>-|TRBV10-3|-|TRBJ1-2
TGTGCCATCAGTGAGTTGAGGGCCGATGGCTACACCTTC
CAISELRADGYTF
>-|TRBV5-5|many|TRBJ2-6
TGTGCCAGCAGCTACTTGAATAGTGGGGCCAACGTCCTGACTTTC
CASSYLNSGANVLTF
>-|TRBV11-2|-|TRBJ2-3
TGTGCCAGCAGCCCCGGGACTAGCACAGATACGCAGTATTTT
CASSPGTSTDTQYF
>TRBD1|TRBV18|-|TRBJ2-5
TGTGCCAGCTCACGGGGACAGCAAGAGACCCAGTACTTC
CASSRGQQETQYF
>-|TRBV7-9|-|TRBJ1-3
TGTGCCAGCAGCTTAGGCGCGAAAGGGGGAAACACCATATATTTT
CASSLGAKGGNTIYF
>-|TRBV30|-|TRBJ2-7
TGTGCCTGGTCACTAGGACGGAACTACGAGCAGTACTTC
CAWSLGRNYEQYF
>TRBD2|TRBV4-1|-|TRBJ2-7
TGCGCCAGCAGCAATCTTGGACTAGCGGAAGGGTACGAGCAGTACTTC
CASSNLGLAEGYEQYF
>-|TRBV6-1|-|TRBJ2-3
TGTGCCACCTCCCCGGGAGGCACAGATACGCAGTATTTT
CATSPGGTDTQYF
>-|TRBV11-2|-|TRBJ2-1
TGTGCCAGCAGCTTAGTTGCGGGGCCCTACAATGAGCAGTTCTTC
CASSLVAGPYNEQFF
>TRBD1|TRBV4-1|-|TRBJ1-5
TGCGCCAGCAGCCATGAGACCACCGGGACAGGGAACTGGCAGCCCCAGCATTTT
CASSHETTGTGNWQPQHF
>TRBD1|TRBV7-9|-|TRBJ1-5
TGTGCCAGCAGCTTAGGAGGGGGCAGGAATCAGCCCCAGCATTTT
CASSLGGGRNQPQHF
>-|TRBV11-1|-|TRBJ1-1
TGTGCCAGCAGCTTAGCCCAGGGTTTGTACACTGAAGCTTTCTTT
CASSLAQGLYTEAFF
>TRBD1|TRBV5-1|once|TRBJ2-7
TGCGCCAGCAGCACAGGGGACCCGACTACGGAGCAGTACTTC
CASSTGDPTTEQYF
>TRBD1|TRBV6-1|few|TRBJ2-7
TGTGCCAGCAGTGAAGTCCGGGACAGGTCCTACGAGCAGTACTTC
CASSEVRDRSYEQYF
>-|TRBV10-3|-|TRBJ1-5
TGTGCCATCAGTGACACAAATCAGCCCCAGCATTTT
CAISDTNQPQHF
>-|TRBV6-5|-|TRBJ1-3
TGTGCCAGCAGTTACTCCACCTTCTCTGGAAACACCATATATTTT
CASSYSTFSGNTIYF